The rows below give T cell receptor beta chains drawn from one sample of a study of cytomegalovirus exposure and HLA in healthy donors. Measured with immunoSEQ multiplex PCR; TCRdb has only the in-frame clones, and not every one. The sample includes some 200,000 clones, roughly four fifths of them seen just once. The sequenced sample consisted of PBMCs. These receptors were taken from a man in his fifties or sixties in good health and CMV-seronegative. Each CDR3 is given with its conserved first and last residue. The D gene is left open where the match is weak. Part of the rows lack a size; the others show once, few, many or a class for expanded clones.

DNA	CDR3	size	V	D	J
TGCGCCAGCGGACAGGCAACGGGACGGAATGGCTACACCTTC	CASGQATGRNGYTF	-	TRBV4-1	TRBD1	TRBJ1-2
TGTGCCACCAGCAGAGAGGGGGGACGGAACCAAGAGACCCAGTACTTC	CATSREGGRNQETQYF	-	TRBV15	-	TRBJ2-5
TGTGCCAGCAGCGTGTCAGACGGGGGGGCTTACGAGCAGTACTTC	CASSVSDGGAYEQYF	-	TRBV9	TRBD2	TRBJ2-7
TGCGCCAGCGGAGAAGGGGCCCCCTACGAGCAGTACTTC	CASGEGAPYEQYF	-	TRBV4-1	-	TRBJ2-7
TGTGCCAGCAGCTTAGGCGGCCTGTCGTCTGAGCAGTACTTC	CASSLGGLSSEQYF	-	TRBV7-2	-	TRBJ2-7
TGTGCCAGCTCACCGGAACAGGGGGCCGGGGAAAAACTGTTTTTT	CASSPEQGAGEKLFF	-	TRBV18	TRBD1	TRBJ1-4
TGTGCCAGCAGAGACAGGGGTGAGGTTGAGACCCAGTACTTC	CASRDRGEVETQYF	few	TRBV6-5	TRBD1	TRBJ2-5
TGTGCCAGCAGTTACTCAAGGGGCTCTAATTCACCCCTCCACTTT	CASSYSRGSNSPLHF	-	TRBV6-6	-	TRBJ1-6
TGTGCCAGCAGTGGGACAGGGGGTAAAGAAAAACTGTTTTTT	CASSGTGGKEKLFF	-	TRBV6-1	TRBD1	TRBJ1-4
TGTGCCAGCAGCCCTCCTCTGCAAACGCGGGAAAAACTGTTTTTT	CASSPPLQTREKLFF	-	TRBV28	-	TRBJ1-4
TGTGCCAGCAGAGAGGCCGGGACAGGGGGCGAAAAACTGTTTTTT	CASREAGTGGEKLFF	-	TRBV6-5	TRBD1	TRBJ1-4
TGTGCCAGCAGTTTTACAGGGGCATCGTACACTGAAGCTTTCTTT	CASSFTGASYTEAFF	-	TRBV28	TRBD1	TRBJ1-1
TGTGCCAGCAGCTTTCAGCGGGGGGGGTTCACAGATACGCAGTATTTT	CASSFQRGGFTDTQYF	-	TRBV7-2	TRBD2	TRBJ2-3
TGTGCCACCAGCAGAGACCGTCTAGCGAACGAGCAGTACTTC	CATSRDRLANEQYF	-	TRBV15	-	TRBJ2-7
TGTGCCAGCAGCCTTAGCGGGGGCAGCTCCTACGAGCAGTACTTC	CASSLSGGSSYEQYF	-	TRBV7-3	TRBD2	TRBJ2-7
TGTGCCAGCAGTGTACAGGGCCTCAATCAGCCCCAGCATTTT	CASSVQGLNQPQHF	-	TRBV2	-	TRBJ1-5
TGTGCCATCAGTGAGTCCAGGACAGGGGGCAGCTACGAGCAGTACTTC	CAISESRTGGSYEQYF	once	TRBV10-3	TRBD1	TRBJ2-7
TGTGCCAGCAGTTACCGTCAGGGGCCTAGCACAGATACGCAGTATTTT	CASSYRQGPSTDTQYF	-	TRBV6-5	-	TRBJ2-3
TGTGCCAGCAGGGCTACCGGGACAGGGGGAGATACGCAGTATTTT	CASRATGTGGDTQYF	-	TRBV2	TRBD1	TRBJ2-3
TGCGCCAGCAGTGAGTCGGGGCGGGGCGAAGATTACAATGAGCAGTTCTTC	CASSESGRGEDYNEQFF	-	TRBV10-1	-	TRBJ2-1
TGCGCCAGCAGCTTGGAAGGGGCGCCTGGAAACACCATATATTTT	CASSLEGAPGNTIYF	once	TRBV5-1	-	TRBJ1-3
TGTGCCATCAGTGGGACAGGGCTTAGCAATCAGCCCCAGCATTTT	CAISGTGLSNQPQHF	-	TRBV10-3	TRBD1	TRBJ1-5
TGTGCCAGCCAGGAAGGGGATGACAATCAGCCCCAGCATTTT	CASQEGDDNQPQHF	-	TRBV6-1	-	TRBJ1-5
TGTGCCAGCAGCGCCACTAGCGGGGGGGCAGATGAGCAGTACTTC	CASSATSGGADEQYF	-	TRBV7-9	TRBD2	TRBJ2-7
TGTGCCAGCAGTTTAAATCCAAACTATGGCTACACCTTC	CASSLNPNYGYTF	-	TRBV27	-	TRBJ1-2
TGTGCCAGCAGCGTACTTGACAGCTACTCTGGAAACACCATATATTTT	CASSVLDSYSGNTIYF	-	TRBV9	-	TRBJ1-3
TGTGCCAGCAGTTACTCCAGCGGGGTGAACACTGAAGCTTTCTTT	CASSYSSGVNTEAFF	-	TRBV6-5	-	TRBJ1-1
TGTGCCAGTAGTTTTGGACTAGCGGGAGGACGGCATGAGCAGTTCTTC	CASSFGLAGGRHEQFF	once	TRBV19	TRBD2	TRBJ2-1
TGTGCCAGCAGTTCCTTCGGGGTATCCCAGCCCCAGCATTTT	CASSSFGVSQPQHF	-	TRBV28	-	TRBJ1-5
TGTGCCAGCAGCTCAGAGGCCGACAGGGGCGAGCAGTACTTC	CASSSEADRGEQYF	-	TRBV7-9	TRBD1	TRBJ2-7
TGCAGCGTTGATCTCGGGCGGCAGGGCGCCACTGAAGCTTTCTTT	CSVDLGRQGATEAFF	-	TRBV29-1	-	TRBJ1-1
TGTGCCAGCAGTCCCCGTAGGGAGGCTTATGGCTACACCTTC	CASSPRREAYGYTF	few	TRBV6-5	-	TRBJ1-2
TGTGCCAGAAGCTTGTCTAGCGGCCTTGTTAATGAGCAGTTCTTC	CARSLSSGLVNEQFF	few	TRBV5-3	TRBD2	TRBJ2-1
TGTGCCAGCTCAGCCGGGACTAGCGGCAAAAATGAGCAGTTCTTC	CASSAGTSGKNEQFF	once	TRBV6-1	TRBD2	TRBJ2-1
TGTGCCAGCAGTAGGGGTGAAACTGAAGCTTTCTTT	CASSRGETEAFF	few	TRBV5-4	-	TRBJ1-1
TGTGCCAGCAGCTTAGTTCAGGGTCAAGAGACCCAGTACTTC	CASSLVQGQETQYF	-	TRBV7-2	-	TRBJ2-5
TGTGCCAGCAGCGCCCCGGCGGCTACCATGAACACTGAAGCTTTCTTT	CASSAPAATMNTEAFF	-	TRBV9	-	TRBJ1-1